This passage covers 6 T cell receptor beta chains from one sample sequenced in a study of T cell responses to AZD1222 COVID-19 vaccine (dated by TCRdb to about 2021). Library prep was done by the immunoSEQ multiplex PCR assay. What TCRdb holds here is the immuneACCESS table cut down to in-frame rearrangements. Part of the clones is not present; checked against another copy, under half of the missing clones reflect an unresolved V gene, and the others are unexplained. A total of under 200,000 clones appear in this sample, over 85% of them only once. The top ten clonotypes cover less than 4% of the sample. According to the study, the label for this sample's time point signals: about 28 days (+/-7) after the second vaccine dose. The treatment or condition label, read with the paper, signifies: meningococcal conjugate vaccine given as trial control. The sample in question was peripheral blood, obtained 28 days after the second dose of the MenACWY control vaccine. The receptor source for this set is an adult who received the MenACWY meningococcal vaccine as a control.

V and J are TRBV28 and TRBJ1-2; D may be TRBD1 (5 bases). CDR1 is MDHEN and CDR2 is SYDVKM in the germline V gene. The CDR3 is 13 residues long. The V end lost 11 bases, the J end lost 2 bases, and 15 bases lay between the germline ends. The CDR3 DNA follows: TGTGCCGCCGGGGGTTTGGGGAACTATGGCTACACCTTC. As protein: CAAGGLGNYGYTF.

The rearrangement links TRBV4-2 to TRBJ1-6; a weak D match, TRBD1 (5 bases). The CDR3 consists of 16 residues. The V end lost 0 bases, the J end lost 6 bases, and 12 bases lay between the germline ends. Germline V gene sequence: CDR1 LGHNA, CDR2 YNFKEQ. The CDR3 is CASSQEIGAVNSPLHF. CDR3 sequence (DNA): TGTGCCAGCAGCCAAGAGATAGGGGCGGTTAATTCACCCCTCCACTTT.

J is TRBJ2-3 and V is TRBV11-3; the match to TRBD2 covers 9 bases. Germline lookup yields CDR1 SGHNT and CDR2 YENEEA. The CDR3 consists of 15 residues. Trimming at V came to 5 bases and at J to 1 base, leaving 4 bases not matched to a gene. The CDR3 sequence is CASSPRTSGTDTQYF. The CDR3 coding sequence is TGTGCCAGCAGCCCCCGGACTAGCGGCACAGATACGCAGTATTTT.

The V and J genes are TRBV2 and TRBJ1-6; weak D call: TRBD1 (6 bases). Germline CDR1 reads SNHLY; CDR2 reads FYNNEI. Trimming pared 6 bases from V and 4 bases from J, leaving 13 bases between. The CDR3 length is 15 residues. CDR3 sequence (DNA): TGTGCCAGCAGGGATGGGACACTGTATAATTCACCCCTCCACTTT. Translation gives CASRDGTLYNSPLHF.

This rearrangement joins TRBV29-1 to TRBJ1-1; D is undetermined. From germline, CDR1 is SQVTM and CDR2 ANQGSEA. The V gene lost 6 bases and the J gene lost 10 bases, with 12 bases spanning the gap. This CDR3 is 10 amino acids long. The CDR3: CSVATETAFF. Written as DNA, the CDR3 is TGCAGCGTAGCTACAGAGACAGCTTTCTTT.

The CDR3 spells CASSVTKNTEAFF. CDR3 bases: TGTGCCAGTAGTGTCACAAAGAACACTGAAGCTTTCTTT. The chain employs TRBV19 and TRBJ1-1; D gene unclear. Per the germline V gene, CDR1 is LNHDA and CDR2 is SQIVND (reference sequence). The CDR3 is 13 residues long. Deletions cut 5 bases from V and 1 base from J, with 8 bases between. Based on the CDR3 plus reference TRBV19 and TRBJ1-1, the full variable domain is DGGITQSPKYLFRKEGQNVTLSCEQNLNHDAMYWYRQDPGQGLRLIYYSQIVNDFQKGDIAEGYSVSREKKESFPLTVTSAQKNPTAFYLCASSVTKNTEAFFGQGTRLTVV.